The 19 T cell receptor beta chains listed next were all sequenced from one sample in a study of shared clonotypes between healthy human individuals. The assay was immunoSEQ multiplex PCR, and TCRdb's table has in-frame clones only and misses some. The sample has around 2.5 million clones; 93% are singletons. Sequences were obtained from naive CD4+ T cells from PBMCs. The subset: CD45RA+ positively selected. The receptors come from a man aged 18-30 years in good health. Some clones in this sample may be carry-over from other donors' samples.

The DNA of the CDR3 is TGCGCCAGCAGTTCAGGGCGGGGTGCACAGTTCTTC. Protein product: CASSSGRGAQFF. The rearrangement uses TRBV5-1 and TRBJ2-1, with D perhaps TRBD2 (6 bases). V was cut by 5 bases and J by 13 bases, with 16 bases left in between. The CDR3 covers 12 residues. Germline V CDR1 and CDR2: SGHRS, YFSETQ.

Note on this clone: At one of its ends the junction is not consistent with the germline gene, which may arise from a read error. J is TRBJ2-6 and V is TRBV19; 7 nucleotides match TRBD1. Germline V gene data show CDR1 as LNHDA and CDR2 as SQIVND (reference sequence). The CDR3 totals 15 residues. Written as DNA, the CDR3 is TGTGCCAGTAGTATAGATCGGGCAGGGGGCAACGTCCTGACTTTC. Protein product: CASSIDRAGGNVLTF.

The genes are TRBV11-1 and TRBJ2-1; a possible D gene is TRBD2 (6 bases). The germline V and J ends were trimmed by 0 bases and 9 bases, with 21 bases remaining between them. Looked up from germline, CDR1 is SGHAT and CDR2 is FQDESV (reference sequence). This CDR3 is built from 17 residues. The CDR3 region has the DNA TGTGCCAGCAGCTTAGCCCGTCTGTTGGAGGGTGGCGGTGAGCAGTTCTTC. Protein: CASSLARLLEGGGEQFF.

This rearrangement joins TRBV6-1 to TRBJ2-7; the D gene is possibly TRBD2 (5 bases). The CDR3 is 14 residues long. CDR1 and CDR2 from the germline V gene are MNHNS and SASEGT. Trimming took off 3 bases at V and 2 bases at J, with 11 bases between the two ends. CDR3 sequence: CASSDWTSAYEQYF. CDR3 sequence (DNA): TGTGCCAGCAGTGATTGGACTTCTGCCTACGAGCAGTACTTC.

The V call is TRBV13, the J call TRBJ1-4; 7 bases fit TRBD1. V shed 2 bases and J 4 bases; nucleotides not matched to a gene: 10. The CDR3 has 17 amino acids. Germline loops: CDR1 PRHDT, CDR2 FYEKMQ (reference sequence). The CDR3 DNA reads TGTGCCAGCAGCTTATCAAGGGACAGAGGATATAATGAAAAACTGTTTTTT. Its translation: CASSLSRDRGYNEKLFF.

The rearrangement joins TRBV7-9 to TRBJ2-2; D is possibly TRBD1 (5 bases). This CDR3 comprises 15 residues. Germline V CDR1 and CDR2: SEHNR, FQNEAQ (reference sequence). Between the trimmed V and J ends, which lost 2 bases and 7 bases, there was a span of 14 bases. The CDR3 DNA reads as TGTGCCAGCAGCTTAAAATCCCCAGGGAACGGGGAGCTGTTTTTT. Encoded protein: CASSLKSPGNGELFF.

V usage is TRBV19 and J usage is TRBJ2-7; maybe TRBD1 (5 bases). Trimming pared 8 bases from V and 1 base from J, leaving 21 bases between. The length of the CDR3 is 16 residues. CDR1 and CDR2 from the germline V gene are LNHDA and SQIVND (reference sequence). In DNA, the CDR3 is TGTGCCAGTCGACCCATCGACAGCCCCGGGTCCTACGAGCAGTACTTC. Its translation: CASRPIDSPGSYEQYF.

V usage is TRBV4-3 and J usage is TRBJ2-3; D is perhaps TRBD2 (5 bases). Germline V gene data show CDR1 as LGHNA and CDR2 as YSLEER. The CDR3 has 15 amino acids. V lost 0 bases and J 2 bases, leaving 9 bases between the germline ends. The CDR3, as DNA: TGCGCCAGCAGCCAAGATGACTATAACACAGATACGCAGTATTTT. Amino acids: CASSQDDYNTDTQYF.

For this clone: Distinct nucleotide sequences in the sample also encode this CDR3. The V call is TRBV9, the J call TRBJ2-1; D not resolved. Germline assignment: CDR1 SGDLS and CDR2 YYNGEE. The CDR3 loop spans 14 amino acids. V was cut by 0 bases and J by 4 bases, with 8 bases left in between. CDR3 sequence: CASSVAAVYNEQFF. The DNA for the CDR3 is TGTGCCAGCAGCGTAGCGGCAGTTTACAATGAGCAGTTCTTC.

The chain couples TRBV29-1 to TRBJ1-1, with 7 positions matching TRBD1. This CDR3 has 13 amino acids. Unmatched junction bases numbered 9, after V lost 3 bases and J lost 8 bases. The germline V gene has CDR1 SQVTM and CDR2 ANQGSEA. The CDR3 bases are TGCAGCGTTGATTACGGCAGGGGGGGAGAAGCTTTCTTT. As protein: CSVDYGRGGEAFF.

This chain uses TRBV9 with TRBJ1-3, with 7 bases that match TRBD1. CDR3 length: 15 amino acids. The germline V gene has CDR1 SGDLS and CDR2 YYNGEE. V shed 0 bases and J 3 bases; nucleotides not matched to a gene: 3. In DNA form, the CDR3 reads TGTGCCAGCAGCGTAGAGAGGGGGCTTGGAAACACCATATATTTT. It codes for CASSVERGLGNTIYF.

The chain combines TRBV7-2 with TRBJ2-1; TRBD1 matches 9 bases. V shed 5 bases and J 15 bases; nucleotides not matched to a gene: 8. CDR1 and CDR2 (germline): SGHTA, FQGNSA. CDR3 size: 12 residues. CDR3 sequence reads: CASSTTPGQGFF. The CDR3 DNA sequence: TGTGCCAGCAGCACCACACCGGGACAGGGGTTCTTC.

Notes on this clone: The sample has other DNA sequences that encode this CDR3 too. This chain connects TRBV6-5 to TRBJ1-5; the match to TRBD1 covers 7 bases. The length of the CDR3 is 13 residues. CDR1 is MNHEY, CDR2 SVGAGI, per germline. The V segment lost 4 bases and the J segment 7 bases; nucleotides outside the gene matches: 4. DNA for the CDR3: TGTGCCAGCAGTTCAGGGGGAGGACAGCCCCAGCATTTT. This gives the protein CASSSGGGQPQHF.

V and J are TRBV6-5 and TRBJ1-1, with D unclear. This CDR3 comprises 12 residues. V was trimmed by 7 bases and J by 3 bases, leaving 9 bases between them. Germline CDR1 is MNHEY and CDR2 is SVGAGI. The CDR3 loop reads CASTLEDTEAFF. DNA of the CDR3: TGTGCCAGCACGTTAGAGGACACTGAAGCTTTCTTT.

The chain has TRBV11-2 and TRBJ2-1; TRBD2 matches 9 bases. The germline V gene encodes CDR1 SGHAT and CDR2 FQNNGV. V was pared by 5 bases and J by 10 bases, with 9 bases of the junction left unmatched. The CDR3 runs 14 residues. CDR3 nucleotides: TGTGCCAGCAGCCCCCGGGCGGGAGGGGAGGAGCAGTTCTTC. Its protein product is CASSPRAGGEEQFF. Supplemented by reference TRBV11-2 and TRBJ2-1, the full variable domain reads EAGVAQSPRYKIIEKRQSVAFWCNPISGHATLYWYQQILGQGPKLLIQFQNNGVVDDSQLPKDRFSAERLKGVDSTLKIQPAKLEDSAVYLCASSPRAGGEEQFFGPGTRLTVL.

The chain uses TRBV6-1 and TRBJ1-5, with D perhaps matching TRBD1 (5 bases). Trimming pared 4 bases from V and 5 bases from J, leaving 9 bases between. The CDR3 covers 13 residues. Germline V gene sequence: CDR1 MNHNS, CDR2 SASEGT. CDR3 region: CASSGAGHQPQHF. CDR3 coding DNA: TGTGCCAGCAGTGGGGCAGGGCATCAGCCCCAGCATTTT.

The chain uses TRBV5-6 and TRBJ2-2; no firm D call. The germline V and J ends were trimmed by 2 bases and 2 bases, with 7 bases remaining between them. The CDR3 is 14 residues long. CDR1 and CDR2 (germline): SGHDT, YYEEEE. In DNA, the CDR3 is TGTGCCAGCAGCTTCCACAGCAACACCGGGGAGCTGTTTTTT. Protein sequence: CASSFHSNTGELFF.

With respect to this clone: Different DNA sequences within this sample yield the same CDR3. V and J are TRBV9 and TRBJ2-5; 10 bases align to TRBD1. J gave up 3 bases and V 0 bases, and 2 bases lay outside the gene matches. The CDR3 has 15 residues. In germline, CDR1 is SGDLS, CDR2 YYNGEE. CDR3 coding DNA: TGTGCCAGCAGCGTAGATGGGACAGGGGAAGAGACCCAGTACTTC. It yields the protein CASSVDGTGEETQYF.

The chain joins TRBV18 to TRBJ1-2; a weak D match, TRBD1 (5 bases). CDR1 is KGHSH, CDR2 LQKENI, per germline. There are 15 residues in the CDR3. The V gene lost 3 bases and the J gene lost 4 bases, with 15 bases spanning the gap. This CDR3 is CASSPGDGLAYGYTF. CDR3 DNA sequence: TGTGCCAGCTCACCGGGGGACGGCCTCGCCTATGGCTACACCTTC. Together with reference TRBV18 and TRBJ1-2, the CDR3 gives the full variable domain: NAGVMQNPRHLVRRRGQEARLRCSPMKGHSHVYWYRQLPEEGLKFMVYLQKENIIDESGMPKERFSAEFPKEGPSILRIQQVVRGDSAAYFCASSPGDGLAYGYTFGSGTRLTVV.